A selection of T cell receptor beta chains follows, all from one sample in a study of blood T cells in healthy people across ages. TCRdb used MiXCR to reprocess the 5' RACE reads, holding one entry per CDR3 protein. The repertoire holds 350,000 to 450,000 distinct CDR3 sequences, with 45% to 65% as singletons. Sequences were obtained from blood. These receptors were taken from a man in his sixties in good health. CDR3s include the opening cysteine and the closing phenylalanine or tryptophan. D genes are given only for firm matches. Size values are once, few and many counts, or a class for expanded clones, and some rows have none.

d_call | j_call | clone_size | v_call | cdr3_aa | cdr3_nt
TRBD2 | TRBJ2-3 | - | TRBV12-3/TRBV12-4 | CASSPRGGRDTQYF | TGTGCCAGCAGCCCCCGGGGGGGCCGGGATACGCAGTATTTT
- | TRBJ2-3 | - | TRBV3-1 | CASSQAGRTDTQYF | TGTGCCAGCAGCCAAGCGGGGCGAACAGATACGCAGTATTTT
TRBD1 | TRBJ2-7 | - | TRBV2 | CAIRDSSYEQYF | TGTGCCATCCGGGACAGCTCCTACGAGCAGTACTTC
- | TRBJ2-1 | - | TRBV9 | CASSTRIGGIYNEQFF | TGTGCCAGCAGCACCCGAATAGGGGGGATTTACAATGAGCAGTTCTTC
- | TRBJ1-6 | - | TRBV25-1 | CASSPGSRVSPLHF | TGTGCCAGCAGTCCGGGCAGTCGGGTCTCACCCCTCCACTTT
- | TRBJ1-1 | - | TRBV20-1 | CSATTGFELNTEAFF | TGCAGTGCCACAACAGGGTTCGAACTGAACACTGAAGCTTTCTTT
TRBD2 | TRBJ2-3 | - | TRBV4-1 | CASSHGTSGTDTQYF | TGCGCCAGCAGCCACGGGACTAGCGGGACAGATACGCAGTATTTT
- | TRBJ2-3 | few | TRBV7-2 | CASSLVVVSTDTQYF | TGTGCCAGCAGCTTAGTCGTAGTTAGCACAGATACGCAGTATTTT
TRBD1 | TRBJ2-7 | - | TRBV20-1 | CSAPGQGGWEQYF | TGCAGTGCTCCGGGACAGGGTGGGTGGGAGCAGTACTTC
- | TRBJ2-2 | - | TRBV2 | CASSERGADTGELFF | TGTGCCAGCAGTGAGAGGGGCGCCGACACCGGGGAGCTGTTTTTT
TRBD2 | TRBJ2-7 | - | TRBV5-1 | CASSLGTSGVYGEQYF | TGCGCCAGCAGCTTGGGGACTAGCGGGGTATACGGCGAGCAGTACTTC
- | TRBJ2-7 | - | TRBV18 | CASSPGRGGEQYF | TGTGCCAGCTCACCCGGCCGGGGTGGCGAGCAGTACTTC
TRBD1 | TRBJ2-3 | - | TRBV3-1 | CASRGTGFDTQYF | TGTGCCAGCAGGGGGACAGGGTTCGATACGCAGTATTTT
- | TRBJ1-4 | many | TRBV4-2 | CASSQPESTNEKLFF | TGTGCCAGCAGCCAGCCCGAATCAACTAATGAAAAACTGTTTTTT
- | TRBJ1-2 | - | TRBV4-1 | CASSQGGNIYYGYTF | TGCGCCAGCAGCCAAGGAGGAAATATATACTATGGCTACACCTTC
TRBD2 | TRBJ2-7 | - | TRBV7-2 | CASSPPGLALYEQYF | TGTGCCAGCAGCCCACCGGGACTAGCCCTCTACGAGCAGTACTTC
- | TRBJ2-7 | - | TRBV3-1 | CASSRDPAPYEQYF | TGTGCCAGCAGCCGGGACCCAGCCCCCTACGAGCAGTACTTC
TRBD1 | TRBJ2-7 | few | TRBV5-4 | CASSTPGQGIYEQYF | TGTGCCAGCAGCACCCCGGGACAGGGGATCTACGAGCAGTACTTC
- | TRBJ2-7 | once | TRBV20-1 | CSARERCGQPYEQYF | TGCAGTGCTAGAGAGAGGTGCGGACAACCCTACGAGCAGTACTTC
- | TRBJ2-3 | - | TRBV24-1 | CATSDHRRTSTDTQYF | TGTGCCACCAGTGATCACAGACGAACTAGCACAGATACGCAGTATTTT
- | TRBJ1-4 | few | TRBV2 | CASSRTSTNEKLFF | TGTGCCAGCAGTAGGACATCAACTAATGAAAAACTGTTTTTT
- | TRBJ2-3 | - | TRBV20-1 | CSAPSPSGNTDTQYF | TGCAGTGCTCCAAGCCCGAGCGGTAACACAGATACGCAGTATTTT
TRBD1 | TRBJ1-2 | many | TRBV5-6 | CASSLVGQGANYGYTF | TGTGCCAGCAGCTTGGTGGGACAGGGGGCTAACTATGGCTACACCTTC
- | TRBJ2-7 | - | TRBV11-2 | CASSLELQGPDEQYF | TGCGCCAGCAGCTTAGAGCTGCAGGGTCCCGACGAGCAGTACTTC
TRBD2 | TRBJ2-3 | few | TRBV3-1 | CASSQGPTAGVGDTQYF | TGTGCCAGCAGCCAAGGGCCCACAGCGGGAGTCGGAGATACGCAGTATTTT
- | TRBJ1-6 | - | TRBV7-3 | CASSLARAAPLHF | TGTGCCAGCAGCTTAGCCCGCGCAGCGCCCCTCCACTTT
TRBD2 | TRBJ2-7 | few | TRBV12-3/TRBV12-4 | CASSSRPGTSGYNEQYF | TGTGCCAGCAGTTCCCGTCCCGGGACTAGCGGGTACAATGAGCAGTACTTC
- | TRBJ1-5 | many | TRBV7-8 | CASSLVGGQPQHF | TGTGCCAGCAGCTTAGTGGGGGGGCAGCCCCAGCATTTT
TRBD2 | TRBJ2-5 | few | TRBV12-3/TRBV12-4 | CASSFRRGLAGVETQYF | TGTGCCAGCAGTTTCCGGCGGGGACTAGCGGGAGTAGAGACCCAGTACTTC
- | TRBJ2-1 | - | TRBV30 | CAWSVGVHNEQFF | TGTGCCTGGAGTGTGGGGGTCCACAATGAGCAGTTCTTC
- | TRBJ2-6 | - | TRBV7-3 | CASSYTPSGANVLTF | TGTGCCAGCAGCTACACACCCTCTGGGGCCAACGTCCTGACTTTC
- | TRBJ1-6 | - | TRBV3-1 | CASSQAVRGAPLHF | TGCGCCAGCAGCCAAGCTGTCCGAGGGGCACCCCTCCACTTT
- | TRBJ2-3 | - | TRBV6-1 | CASSEGAVGRLHDTQYF | TGTGCCAGCAGTGAGGGCGCGGTTGGGCGGCTTCATGATACGCAGTATTTT
TRBD1 | TRBJ1-6 | - | TRBV20-1 | CSARDRASPLHF | TGCAGTGCTAGGGACAGGGCTTCACCCCTCCACTTT
- | TRBJ1-5 | few | TRBV28 | CAGGAGGNQPQHF | TGTGCCGGAGGGGCGGGGGGGAATCAGCCCCAGCATTTT
TRBD2 | TRBJ2-7 | - | TRBV7-9 | CASRREAAGHYEQYF | TGTGCCAGCAGACGGGAGGCGGCAGGGCATTACGAGCAGTACTTC
TRBD1 | TRBJ2-7 | - | TRBV25-1 | CASTGQGSEQYF | TGTGCCAGCACCGGACAGGGCAGTGAGCAGTACTTC
- | TRBJ2-7 | - | TRBV27 | CASGMLKGLHEQYF | TGTGCCAGCGGTATGCTGAAGGGACTCCACGAGCAGTACTTC
TRBD2 | TRBJ2-1 | many | TRBV29-1 | CSAGTSGRAGFF | TGCAGCGCCGGGACTAGCGGGAGGGCCGGGTTCTTC
- | TRBJ2-1 | - | TRBV6-1 | CASSEALGNSNEQFF | TGTGCCAGCAGTGAAGCGCTAGGGAACAGCAATGAGCAGTTCTTC